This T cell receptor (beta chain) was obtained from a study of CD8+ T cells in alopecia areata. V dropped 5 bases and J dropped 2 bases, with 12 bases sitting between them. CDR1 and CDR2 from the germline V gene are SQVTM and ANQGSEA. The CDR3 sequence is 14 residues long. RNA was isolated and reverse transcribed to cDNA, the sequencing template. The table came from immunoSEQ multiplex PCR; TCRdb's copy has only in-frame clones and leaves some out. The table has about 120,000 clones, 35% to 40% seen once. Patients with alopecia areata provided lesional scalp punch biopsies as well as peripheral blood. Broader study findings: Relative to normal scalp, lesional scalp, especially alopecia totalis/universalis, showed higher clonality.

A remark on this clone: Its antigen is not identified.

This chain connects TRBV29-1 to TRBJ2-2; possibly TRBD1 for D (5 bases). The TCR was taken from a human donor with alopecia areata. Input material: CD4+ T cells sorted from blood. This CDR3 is CSVLSRANTGELFF. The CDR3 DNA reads TGCAGCGTTTTATCCAGGGCTAACACCGGGGAGCTGTTTTTT.